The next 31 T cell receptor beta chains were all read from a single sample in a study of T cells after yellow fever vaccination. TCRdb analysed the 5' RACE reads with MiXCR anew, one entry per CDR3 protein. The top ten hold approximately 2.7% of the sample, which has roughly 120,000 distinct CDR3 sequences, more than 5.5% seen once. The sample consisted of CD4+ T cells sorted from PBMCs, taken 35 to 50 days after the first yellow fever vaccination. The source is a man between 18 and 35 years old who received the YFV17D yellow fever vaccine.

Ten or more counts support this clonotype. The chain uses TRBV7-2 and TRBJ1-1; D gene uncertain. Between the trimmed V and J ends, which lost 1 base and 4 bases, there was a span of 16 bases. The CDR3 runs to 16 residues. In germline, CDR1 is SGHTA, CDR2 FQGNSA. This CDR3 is CASSLEGLGVRTEAFF. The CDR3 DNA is TGTGCCAGCAGCTTAGAGGGCTTAGGCGTCCGCACTGAAGCTTTCTTT. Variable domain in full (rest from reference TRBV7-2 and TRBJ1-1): GAGVSQSPSNKVTEKGKDVELRCDPISGHTALYWYRQSLGQGLEFLIYFQGNSAPDKSGLPSDRFSAERTGGSVSTLTIQRTQQEDSAVYLCASSLEGLGVRTEAFFGQGTRLTVV.

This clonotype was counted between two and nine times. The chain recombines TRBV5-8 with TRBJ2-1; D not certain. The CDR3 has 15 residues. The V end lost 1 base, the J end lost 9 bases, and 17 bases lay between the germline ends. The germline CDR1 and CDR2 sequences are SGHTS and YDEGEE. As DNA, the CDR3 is TGTGCCAGCAGCTTGTATGCAGCGTGGTTCAGTGAGCAGTTCTTC. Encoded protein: CASSLYAAWFSEQFF.

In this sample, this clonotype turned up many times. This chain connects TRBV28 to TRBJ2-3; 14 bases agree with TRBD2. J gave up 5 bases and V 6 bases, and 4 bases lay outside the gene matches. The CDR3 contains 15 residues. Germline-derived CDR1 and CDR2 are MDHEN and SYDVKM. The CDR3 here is CASSGTSGGQDTQYF. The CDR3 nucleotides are TGTGCCAGCAGCGGGACTAGCGGGGGACAAGATACGCAGTATTTT. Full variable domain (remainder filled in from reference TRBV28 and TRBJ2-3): DVKVTQSSRYLVKRTGEKVFLECVQDMDHENMFWYRQDPGLGLRLIYFSYDVKMKEKGDIPEGYSVSREKKERFSLILESASTNQTSMYLCASSGTSGGQDTQYFGPGTRLTVL.

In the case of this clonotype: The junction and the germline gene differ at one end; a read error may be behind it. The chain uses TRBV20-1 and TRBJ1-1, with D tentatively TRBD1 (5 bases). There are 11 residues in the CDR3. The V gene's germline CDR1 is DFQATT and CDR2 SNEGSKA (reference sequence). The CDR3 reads CSARAGTPGGF. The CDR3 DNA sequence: TGCAGTGCTAGAGCAGGGACCCCCGGAGGATTT.

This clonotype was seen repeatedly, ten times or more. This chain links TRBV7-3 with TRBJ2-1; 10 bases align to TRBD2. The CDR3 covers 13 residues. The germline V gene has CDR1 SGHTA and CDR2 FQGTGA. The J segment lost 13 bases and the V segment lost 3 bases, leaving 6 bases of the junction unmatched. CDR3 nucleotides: TGTGCCAGCAGCTTCAAGACTAGCGGGCCACAGTTCTTC. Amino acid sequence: CASSFKTSGPQFF. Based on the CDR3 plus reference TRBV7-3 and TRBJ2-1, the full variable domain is GAGVSQTPSNKVTEKGKYVELRCDPISGHTALYWYRQSLGQGPEFLIYFQGTGAADDSGLPNDRFFAVRPEGSVSTLKIQRTERGDSAVYLCASSFKTSGPQFFGPGTRLTVL.

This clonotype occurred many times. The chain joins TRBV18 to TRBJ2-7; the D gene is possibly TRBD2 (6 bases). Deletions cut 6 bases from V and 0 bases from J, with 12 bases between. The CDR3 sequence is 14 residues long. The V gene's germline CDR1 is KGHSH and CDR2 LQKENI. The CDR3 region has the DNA TGTGCCAGCTCCTTTACCGGGAGCTCCTACGAGCAGTACGTC. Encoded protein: CASSFTGSSYEQYV.

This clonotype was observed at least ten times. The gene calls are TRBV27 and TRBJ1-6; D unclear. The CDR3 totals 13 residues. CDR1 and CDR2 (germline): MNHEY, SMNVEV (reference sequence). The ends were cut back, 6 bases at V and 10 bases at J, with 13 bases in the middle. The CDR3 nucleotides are TGTGCCAGCAGCCCCCAGTCTTACTCACCCCTCCACTTT. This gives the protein CASSPQSYSPLHF.

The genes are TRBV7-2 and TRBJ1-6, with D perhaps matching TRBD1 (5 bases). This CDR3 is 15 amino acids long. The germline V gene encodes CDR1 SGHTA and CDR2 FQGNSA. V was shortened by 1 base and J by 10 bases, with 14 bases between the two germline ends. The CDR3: CASSLGGEGGSPLHF. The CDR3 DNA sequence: TGTGCCAGCAGCTTAGGGGGCGAAGGCGGCTCACCCCTCCACTTT. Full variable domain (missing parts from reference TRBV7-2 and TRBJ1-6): GAGVSQSPSNKVTEKGKDVELRCDPISGHTALYWYRQSLGQGLEFLIYFQGNSAPDKSGLPSDRFSAERTGGSVSTLTIQRTQQEDSAVYLCASSLGGEGGSPLHFGNGTRLTVT.

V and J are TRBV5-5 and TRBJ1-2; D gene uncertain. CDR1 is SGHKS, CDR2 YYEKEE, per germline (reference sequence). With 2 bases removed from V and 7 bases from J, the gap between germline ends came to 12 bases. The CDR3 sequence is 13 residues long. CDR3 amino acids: CASSFSGLSGYTF. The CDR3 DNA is TGTGCCAGCAGCTTTTCCGGGTTGAGTGGCTACACCTTC.

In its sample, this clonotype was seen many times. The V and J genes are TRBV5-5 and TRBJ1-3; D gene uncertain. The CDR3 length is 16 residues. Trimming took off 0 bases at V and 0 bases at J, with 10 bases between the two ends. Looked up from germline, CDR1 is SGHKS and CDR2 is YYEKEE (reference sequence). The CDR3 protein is CASSLGGIDSGNTIYF. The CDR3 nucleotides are TGTGCCAGCAGCTTGGGTGGGATCGACTCTGGAAACACCATATATTTT. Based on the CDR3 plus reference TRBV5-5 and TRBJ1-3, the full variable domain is DAGVTQSPTHLIKTRGQQVTLRCSPISGHKSVSWYQQVLGQGPQFIFQYYEKEERGRGNFPDRFSARQFPNYSSELNVNALLLGDSALYLCASSLGGIDSGNTIYFGEGSWLTVV.

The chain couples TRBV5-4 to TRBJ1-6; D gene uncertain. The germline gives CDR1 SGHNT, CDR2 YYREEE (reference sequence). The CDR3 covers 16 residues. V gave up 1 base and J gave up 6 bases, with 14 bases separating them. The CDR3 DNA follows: TGTGCCAGCAGCTTGCCTCTGGGGAAGGGTAATTCACCCCTCCACTTT. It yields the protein CASSLPLGKGNSPLHF.

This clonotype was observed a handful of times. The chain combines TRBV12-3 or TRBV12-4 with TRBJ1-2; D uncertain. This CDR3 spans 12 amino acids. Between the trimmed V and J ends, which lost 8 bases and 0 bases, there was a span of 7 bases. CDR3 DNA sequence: TGTGCCAGCTCTGCCCCTAACTATGGCTACACCTTC. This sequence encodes CASSAPNYGYTF.

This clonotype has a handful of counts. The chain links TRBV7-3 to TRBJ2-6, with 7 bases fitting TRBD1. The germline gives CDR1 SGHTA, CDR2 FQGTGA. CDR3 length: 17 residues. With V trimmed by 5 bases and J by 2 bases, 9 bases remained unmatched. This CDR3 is CASSTQGYKAGANVLTF. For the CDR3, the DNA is TGTGCCAGCAGCACACAGGGGTACAAGGCTGGGGCCAACGTCCTGACTTTC.

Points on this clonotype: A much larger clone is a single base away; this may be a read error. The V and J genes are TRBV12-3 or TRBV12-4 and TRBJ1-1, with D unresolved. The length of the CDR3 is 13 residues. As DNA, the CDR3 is TGTGGCAGCAGTTTATTCGCTAAACCGGTAGCTTTCTTT. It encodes CGSSLFAKPVAFF.

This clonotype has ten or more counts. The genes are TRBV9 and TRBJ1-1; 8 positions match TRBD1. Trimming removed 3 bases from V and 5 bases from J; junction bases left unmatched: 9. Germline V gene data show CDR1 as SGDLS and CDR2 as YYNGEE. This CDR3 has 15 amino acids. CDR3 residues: CASSDRQGRGTEAFF. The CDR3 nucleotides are TGTGCCAGCAGCGATAGACAGGGGAGGGGTACTGAAGCTTTCTTT.

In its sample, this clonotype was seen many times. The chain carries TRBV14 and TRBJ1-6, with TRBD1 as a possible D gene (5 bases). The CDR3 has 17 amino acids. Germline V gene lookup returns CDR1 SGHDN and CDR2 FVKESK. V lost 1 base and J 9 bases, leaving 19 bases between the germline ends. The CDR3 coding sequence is TGTGCCAGCAGCCAAGGGGACGGATTCGGGGTCGCTTCACCCCTCCACTTT. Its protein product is CASSQGDGFGVASPLHF.

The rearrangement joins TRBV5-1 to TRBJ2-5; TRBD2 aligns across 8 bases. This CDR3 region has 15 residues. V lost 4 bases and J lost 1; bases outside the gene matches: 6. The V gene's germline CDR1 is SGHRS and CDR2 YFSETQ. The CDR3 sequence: CASSIRGGSQETQYF. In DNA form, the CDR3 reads TGCGCCAGCAGCATCCGGGGGGGGTCCCAAGAGACCCAGTACTTC.

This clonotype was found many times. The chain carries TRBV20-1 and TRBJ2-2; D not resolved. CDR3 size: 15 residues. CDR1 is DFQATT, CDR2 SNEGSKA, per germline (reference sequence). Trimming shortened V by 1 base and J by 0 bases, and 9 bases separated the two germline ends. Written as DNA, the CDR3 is TGCAGTGCTAGAGCCCACCTGACGAACACCGGGGAGCTGTTTTTT. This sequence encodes CSARAHLTNTGELFF.

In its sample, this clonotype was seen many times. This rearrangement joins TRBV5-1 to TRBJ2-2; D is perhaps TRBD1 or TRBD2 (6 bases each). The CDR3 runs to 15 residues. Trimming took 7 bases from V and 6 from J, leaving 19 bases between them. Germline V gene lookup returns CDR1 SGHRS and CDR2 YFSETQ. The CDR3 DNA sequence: TGCGCCAGCGTACAGGGACTCTTGGGGGCCGGGGAGCTGTTTTTT. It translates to CASVQGLLGAGELFF.

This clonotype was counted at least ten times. In DNA form, the CDR3 reads TGCAGTGCTAGAGATCCCCGGGGGGCCACAGATACGCAGTATTTT. It translates to CSARDPRGATDTQYF. The V gene is TRBV20-1, the J gene TRBJ2-3, with D possibly TRBD2 on 7 matching bases. The CDR3 has 15 amino acids. Trimming pared 0 bases from V and 2 bases from J, leaving 12 bases between. CDR1 DFQATT and CDR2 SNEGSKA come from the germline V gene (reference sequence).

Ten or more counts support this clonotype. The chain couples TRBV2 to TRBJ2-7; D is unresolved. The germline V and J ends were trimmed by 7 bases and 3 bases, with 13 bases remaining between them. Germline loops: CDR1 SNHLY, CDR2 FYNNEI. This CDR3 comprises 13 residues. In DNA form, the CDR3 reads TGTGCCAGCACCGCAAAATGGAGCTACGAGCAGTACGTC. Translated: CASTAKWSYEQYV.

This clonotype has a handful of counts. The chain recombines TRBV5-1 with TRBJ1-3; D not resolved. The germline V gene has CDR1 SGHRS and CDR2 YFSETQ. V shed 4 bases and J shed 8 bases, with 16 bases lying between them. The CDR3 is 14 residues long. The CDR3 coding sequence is TGCGCCAGCAGCCTGGGTCGAAAGGGAGACACCATATATTTT. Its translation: CASSLGRKGDTIYF.

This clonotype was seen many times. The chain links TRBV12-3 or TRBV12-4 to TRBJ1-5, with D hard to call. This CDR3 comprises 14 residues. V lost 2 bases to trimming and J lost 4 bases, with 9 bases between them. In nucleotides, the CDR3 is TGTGCCAGCAGTTTAACCTCGGGAAATCAGCCCCAGCATTTT. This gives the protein CASSLTSGNQPQHF.

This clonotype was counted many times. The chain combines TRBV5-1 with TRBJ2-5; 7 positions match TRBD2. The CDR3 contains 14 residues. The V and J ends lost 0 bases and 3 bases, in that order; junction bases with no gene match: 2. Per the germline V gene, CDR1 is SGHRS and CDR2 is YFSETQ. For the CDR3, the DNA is TGCGCCAGCAGCTTGGAGAGCGGGGAAGAGACCCAGTACTTC. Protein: CASSLESGEETQYF.

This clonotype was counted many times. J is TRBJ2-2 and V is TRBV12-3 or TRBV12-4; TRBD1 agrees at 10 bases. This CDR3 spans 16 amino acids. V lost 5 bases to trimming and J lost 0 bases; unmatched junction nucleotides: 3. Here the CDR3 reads CASSPGTGANTGELFF. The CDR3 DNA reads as TGTGCCAGCAGTCCAGGGACAGGGGCGAACACCGGGGAGCTGTTTTTT.

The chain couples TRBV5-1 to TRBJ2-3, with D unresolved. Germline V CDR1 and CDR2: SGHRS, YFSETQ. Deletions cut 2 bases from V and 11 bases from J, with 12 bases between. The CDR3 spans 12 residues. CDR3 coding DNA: TGCGCCAGCAGCTTCGGGCAGGCGTGGCAGTATTTT. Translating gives CASSFGQAWQYF. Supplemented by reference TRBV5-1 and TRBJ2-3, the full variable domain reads KAGVTQTPRYLIKTRGQQVTLSCSPISGHRSVSWYQQTPGQGLQFLFEYFSETQRNKGNFPGRFSGRQFSNSRSEMNVSTLELGDSALYLCASSFGQAWQYFGPGTRLTVL.

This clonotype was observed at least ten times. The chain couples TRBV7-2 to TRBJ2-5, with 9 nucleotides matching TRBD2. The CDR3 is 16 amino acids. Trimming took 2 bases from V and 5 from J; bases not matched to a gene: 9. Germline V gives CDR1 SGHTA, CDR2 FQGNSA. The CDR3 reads CASSLRPAGGGETQYF. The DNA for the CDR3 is TGTGCCAGCAGCTTAAGGCCAGCGGGGGGAGGCGAGACCCAGTACTTC.

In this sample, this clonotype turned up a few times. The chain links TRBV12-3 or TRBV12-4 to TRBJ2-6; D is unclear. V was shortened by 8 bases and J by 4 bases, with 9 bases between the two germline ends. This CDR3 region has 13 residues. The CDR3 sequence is CASAGGGANVLTF. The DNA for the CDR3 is TGTGCCAGCGCTGGCGGAGGGGCCAACGTCCTGACTTTC.

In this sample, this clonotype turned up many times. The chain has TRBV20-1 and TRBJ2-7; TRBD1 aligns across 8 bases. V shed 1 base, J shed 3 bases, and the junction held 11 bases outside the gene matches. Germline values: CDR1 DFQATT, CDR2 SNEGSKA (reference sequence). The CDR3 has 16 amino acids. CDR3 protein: CSARGIPGQEIYEQYF. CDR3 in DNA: TGCAGTGCTAGAGGGATACCGGGACAGGAGATCTACGAGCAGTACTTC.

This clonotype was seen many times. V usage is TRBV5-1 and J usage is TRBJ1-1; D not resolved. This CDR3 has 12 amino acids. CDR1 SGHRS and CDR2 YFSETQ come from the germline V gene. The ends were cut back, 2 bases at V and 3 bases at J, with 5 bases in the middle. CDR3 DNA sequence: TGCGCCAGCAGCTTCGCCGACACTGAAGCTTTCTTT. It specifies CASSFADTEAFF.

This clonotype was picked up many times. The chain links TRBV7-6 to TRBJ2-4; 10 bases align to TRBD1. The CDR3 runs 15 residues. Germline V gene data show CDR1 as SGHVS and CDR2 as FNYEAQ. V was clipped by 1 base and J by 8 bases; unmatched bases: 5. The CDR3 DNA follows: TGTGCCAGCAGCTTAGTCCCGGGACAGGGGCACATTCAGTACTTC. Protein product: CASSLVPGQGHIQYF.